The rows below give T cell receptor beta chains drawn from one sample of a study of shared clonotypes between healthy human individuals. Profiling relied on immunoSEQ multiplex PCR, and the TCRdb table lists in-frame clones only, not all of them. The sample contains 800,000 or so clones, 90% to 98% of which appear only once. The sample comprised naive CD8+ T cells sorted from blood. Receptors were obtained from a man aged 30-40 years in good health. The CDR3 runs from the conserved cysteine through the conserved F or W. The order of the fields is D gene, J gene, clone size, V gene, CDR3 protein, CDR3 DNA. D genes are given only for firm matches. Rows may omit the clone size; those that give it use once, few, many or a size class.

d_call: TRBD2; j_call: TRBJ2-3; clone_size: -; v_call: TRBV5-1; cdr3_aa: CASYPGLAGARDTQYF; cdr3_nt: TGCGCCAGTTACCCGGGACTAGCGGGAGCGCGAGATACGCAGTATTTT
d_call: -; j_call: TRBJ2-7; clone_size: -; v_call: TRBV19; cdr3_aa: CASSPTGSSYEQYF; cdr3_nt: TGTGCCAGTAGCCCAACAGGGAGCTCCTACGAGCAGTACTTC
d_call: TRBD2; j_call: TRBJ2-7; clone_size: -; v_call: TRBV27; cdr3_aa: CASGRRREGYEQYF; cdr3_nt: TGTGCCAGCGGACGGAGGCGGGAGGGCTACGAGCAGTACTTC
d_call: TRBD2; j_call: TRBJ2-3; clone_size: -; v_call: TRBV5-1; cdr3_aa: CASSLAPVLAGRTDTQYF; cdr3_nt: TGCGCCAGCAGCTTGGCCCCTGTACTAGCGGGCCGCACAGATACGCAGTATTTT
d_call: -; j_call: TRBJ2-7; clone_size: once; v_call: TRBV7-9; cdr3_aa: CASSLGNEQYF; cdr3_nt: TGTGCCAGCAGCTTGGGTAACGAGCAGTACTTC
d_call: TRBD2; j_call: TRBJ2-3; clone_size: -; v_call: TRBV7-9; cdr3_aa: CASSSGLAHSTDTQYF; cdr3_nt: TGTGCCAGCAGCTCCGGACTAGCGCATAGCACAGATACGCAGTATTTT
d_call: -; j_call: TRBJ1-5; clone_size: -; v_call: TRBV7-9; cdr3_aa: CASSLGQGESYSNQPQHF; cdr3_nt: TGTGCCAGCAGCTTAGGGCAGGGAGAGTCCTATAGCAATCAGCCCCAGCATTTT
d_call: -; j_call: TRBJ1-1; clone_size: once; v_call: TRBV6-1; cdr3_aa: CASSERGQGSTEAFF; cdr3_nt: TGTGCCAGCAGTGAGCGGGGGCAGGGGAGCACTGAAGCTTTCTTT
d_call: -; j_call: TRBJ2-6; clone_size: -; v_call: TRBV27; cdr3_aa: CASAYSSGANVLTF; cdr3_nt: TGTGCCAGCGCATACAGCTCTGGGGCCAACGTCCTGACTTTC
d_call: TRBD2; j_call: TRBJ2-1; clone_size: -; v_call: TRBV15; cdr3_aa: CAYGTSGSRGYNEQFF; cdr3_nt: TGTGCCTACGGGACTAGCGGGAGTAGGGGGTACAATGAGCAGTTCTTC
d_call: -; j_call: TRBJ2-7; clone_size: once; v_call: TRBV19; cdr3_aa: CASSQGGFYEQYF; cdr3_nt: TGTGCCAGTAGTCAGGGGGGTTTCTACGAGCAGTACTTC
d_call: -; j_call: TRBJ2-6; clone_size: -; v_call: TRBV21-1; cdr3_aa: CASSKRGRTGKISGANVLTF; cdr3_nt: TGTGCCAGCAGCAAAAGGGGCCGAACGGGGAAGATCTCTGGGGCCAACGTCCTGACTTTC
d_call: TRBD1; j_call: TRBJ1-1; clone_size: -; v_call: TRBV29-1; cdr3_aa: CSVIWQGAMNTEAFF; cdr3_nt: TGCAGCGTTATTTGGCAGGGGGCAATGAACACTGAAGCTTTCTTT